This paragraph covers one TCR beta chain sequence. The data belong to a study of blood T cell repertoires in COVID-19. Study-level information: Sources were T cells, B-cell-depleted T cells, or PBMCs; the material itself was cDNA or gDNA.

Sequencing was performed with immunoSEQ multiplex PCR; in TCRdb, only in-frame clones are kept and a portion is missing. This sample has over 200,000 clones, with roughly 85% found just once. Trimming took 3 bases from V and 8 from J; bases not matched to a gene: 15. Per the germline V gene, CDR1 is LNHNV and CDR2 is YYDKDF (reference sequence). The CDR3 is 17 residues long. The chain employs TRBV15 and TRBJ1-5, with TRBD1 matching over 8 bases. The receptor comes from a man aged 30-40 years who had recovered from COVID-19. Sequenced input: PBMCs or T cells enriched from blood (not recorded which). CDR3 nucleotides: TGTGCCACCAGCAGCATAAGAACCGGGACAGGTTTTAAGCCCCAGCATTTT. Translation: CATSSIRTGTGFKPQHF.